The 6 T cell receptor beta chains reported below all come from one sample, sequenced in a study of early T cells in non-severe SARS-CoV-2 infection. TCRdb re-derived calls from the 5' RACE reads in MiXCR, one entry per CDR3 protein. The table has some 64,000 distinct CDR3 sequences, 7% to 10% seen once. The material sequenced was whole blood, taken at baseline. These receptors all come from an adult who was a healthcare worker with PCR-confirmed SARS-CoV-2 infection or an uninfected control (not recorded which).

CDR3 residues: CACAPSSLTEAFF. CDR3 nucleotides: TGTGCCTGTGCCCCCTCGAGTCTCACTGAAGCTTTCTTT. The V and J genes are TRBV30 and TRBJ1-1; no reliable D call. In germline, CDR1 is GTSNPN, CDR2 SVGIG (reference sequence). The CDR3 loop spans 13 amino acids. V shed 6 bases and J shed 4 bases, with 15 bases lying between them.

This clonotype appeared a few times. A junction end diverges from the germline sequence, so it may reflect a read error. The chain has TRBV7-3 and TRBJ1-3, with 10 bases fitting TRBD1. In germline, CDR1 is SGHTA, CDR2 FQGTGA. The CDR3 runs 16 residues. CDR3 amino acids: CASSITGTGDVDTIYF. In DNA, the CDR3 is TGTGCCAGCAGCATAACCGGGACAGGGGACGTGGACACCATATATTTT.

A few counts support this clonotype. The V call is TRBV7-9, the J call TRBJ1-4, with D tentatively TRBD1 (6 bases). V was pared by 5 bases and J by 5 bases, with 9 bases between. Germline V gene sequence: CDR1 SEHNR, CDR2 FQNEAQ (reference sequence). The CDR3 totals 13 residues. The CDR3 spells CASSTGTNEKLFF. The CDR3 bases are TGTGCCAGCAGCACCGGGACAAATGAAAAACTGTTTTTT. The complete variable domain, with remaining parts taken from reference TRBV7-9 and TRBJ1-4, reads DTGVSQNPRHKITKRGQNVTFRCDPISEHNRLYWYRQTLGQGPEFLTYFQNEAQLEKSRLLSDRFSAERPKGSFSTLEIQRTEQGDSAMYLCASSTGTNEKLFFGSGTQLSVL.

This clonotype was counted many times. The chain joins TRBV5-1 to TRBJ2-5, with D possibly being TRBD2 (5 bases). Germline V CDR1 and CDR2: SGHRS, YFSETQ. Trimming shortened V by 1 base and J by 3 bases, and 10 bases separated the two germline ends. The CDR3 spans 14 residues. CDR3 sequence reads: CASSLPGMKETQYF. CDR3 DNA sequence: TGCGCCAGCAGCTTGCCGGGGATGAAAGAGACCCAGTACTTC.

This clonotype was counted only a few times. V and J are TRBV20-1 and TRBJ2-2, with D perhaps TRBD2 (6 bases). Germline CDR1 is DFQATT and CDR2 is SNEGSKA (reference sequence). V lost 3 bases, J lost 7 bases, and 9 bases lay in between. CDR3 length: 12 amino acids. In DNA form, the CDR3 reads TGCAGTGCTAGCGGGAGTGGCGGGGAGCTGTTTTTT. Its translation: CSASGSGGELFF.

Only a few counts were recorded for this clonotype. The rearrangement links TRBV19 to TRBJ2-3; 8 bases align to TRBD2. The CDR3 has 16 residues. Germline CDR1 is LNHDA and CDR2 is SQIVND (reference sequence). V lost 1 base and J lost 2; bases outside the gene matches: 5. The CDR3 loop reads CASSIGASGHTDTQYF. DNA of the CDR3: TGTGCCAGTAGTATAGGAGCTAGCGGGCACACAGATACGCAGTATTTT.